One sample yielded the 12 T cell receptor beta chains listed below, sequenced in a study of metastatic and nonmetastatic thyroid tumors (dated by TCRdb to 2020 to 2022). The protocol used for the library was PCR. Sequencing relied on an Illumina HiSeq 4000. TCRdb itself trimmed the public reads at Q25 with fastp, ran MiXCR and retained productive beta chains. Recorded for this sample are over 30,000 clones; roughly a sixth of them occurred a single time. The ten largest make up roughly 12% of the sample. None of the patients had been given any treatment before thyroid surgery. Input material: blood. All receptors come from a male donor with papillary thyroid cancer or a benign thyroid nodule (not recorded which). Some clones in this sample may be carry-over from other donors' samples.

V gene TRBV20-1 combines with J gene TRBJ2-1, with 12 bases identical to TRBD2. This CDR3 comprises 17 residues. Unmatched junction bases numbered 15, after V lost 2 bases and J lost 10 bases. Germline CDR1 is DFQATT and CDR2 is SNEGSKA (reference sequence). CDR3 loop: CSARTRLLAGGPGEQFF. The CDR3 bases are TGCAGTGCTAGAACGCGGCTTCTAGCGGGAGGGCCAGGGGAGCAGTTCTTC.

Many counts were recorded for this clone. The chain employs TRBV5-4 and TRBJ2-2, with D possibly called TRBD1 or TRBD2 (5 bases each). Per the germline V gene, CDR1 is SGHNT and CDR2 is YYREEE (reference sequence). V shed 0 bases and J shed 1 base, with 13 bases lying between them. There are 17 residues in the CDR3. The CDR3 loop is CASSLALGAGNTGELFF. CDR3 coding DNA: TGTGCCAGCAGCTTGGCTCTCGGGGCAGGGAACACCGGGGAGCTGTTTTTT.

This clone was detected only a few times. The rearrangement joins TRBV28 to TRBJ1-1; tentatively, D is TRBD1 (6 bases). The V gene lost 7 bases and the J gene lost 1 base, with 19 bases spanning the gap. The germline gives CDR1 MDHEN, CDR2 SYDVKM. The CDR3 is 16 residues long. The DNA for the CDR3 is TGTGCCAGCACCAGCGGGGGGGCGACAGGGAACACTGAAGCTTTCTTT. Translation gives CASTSGGATGNTEAFF.

This clone occurred many times. V and J are TRBV3-1 and TRBJ1-1, with no clear D. The germline V and J ends were trimmed by 4 bases and 1 base, with 13 bases remaining between them. The CDR3 has 15 amino acids. Germline assignment: CDR1 LGHDT and CDR2 YNNKEL (reference sequence). DNA of the CDR3: TGTGCCAGCAGCCTCTCGACTATCAAGAACACTGAAGCTTTCTTT. The encoded protein is CASSLSTIKNTEAFF.

The table lists this clone with a few counts. This chain connects TRBV19 to TRBJ1-5; 7 bases fit TRBD1. The germline CDR1 and CDR2 sequences are LNHDA and SQIVND (reference sequence). V lost 6 bases to trimming and J lost 7 bases; unmatched junction nucleotides: 9. The CDR3 is made up of 14 amino acids. The CDR3: CASSMGTEGQPQHF. The CDR3 DNA reads TGTGCCAGTAGCATGGGGACAGAGGGGCAGCCCCAGCATTTT.

This clone is medium-sized by share. The chain is built from TRBV6-1 and TRBJ1-5, with 10 bases that match TRBD1. V was pared by 5 bases and J by 2 bases, with 3 bases of the junction left unmatched. Germline-derived CDR1 and CDR2 are MNHNS and SASEGT. CDR3 size: 15 residues. The CDR3 DNA sequence: TGTGCCAGCAGTTCCGGGACAGGGGGCAATCAGCCCCAGCATTTT. It is translated as CASSSGTGGNQPQHF.

Only a few counts were recorded for this clone. The chain couples TRBV12-3 or TRBV12-4 to TRBJ1-2; 9 bases line up with TRBD1. Trimming at V came to 8 bases and at J to 4 bases, leaving 5 bases not matched to a gene. This CDR3 comprises 13 residues. CDR3 sequence (DNA): TGTGCCAGCGCTCCGGGACAGGGCTATGGCTACACCTTC. It encodes CASAPGQGYGYTF.

This clone was seen at least ten times. This sequence joins TRBV7-2 and TRBJ1-3, with 8 bases identical to TRBD1. Germline V gives CDR1 SGHTA, CDR2 FQGNSA. The V gene end was trimmed by 2 bases and the J gene end by 3 bases; junction bases not matched to a gene: 12. This CDR3 contains 18 residues. The CDR3: CASSLTLPGGAFGNTIYF. Written as DNA, the CDR3 is TGTGCCAGCAGCTTAACGCTCCCAGGGGGCGCGTTTGGAAACACCATATATTTT.

This clone was seen at least ten times. The chain couples TRBV30 to TRBJ1-2; D remains unclear. The CDR3 sequence is 13 residues long. V was trimmed by 0 bases and J by 4 bases, leaving 9 bases between them. The V gene's germline CDR1 is GTSNPN and CDR2 SVGIG (reference sequence). CDR3 sequence (DNA): TGTGCCTGGAGTGTAGGAGGGATCTATGGCTACACCTTC. Translation gives CAWSVGGIYGYTF.

This clone was observed at least ten times. The chain couples TRBV11-1 to TRBJ2-1; D not certain. Germline CDR1 reads SGHAT; CDR2 reads FQDESV (reference sequence). V dropped 0 bases and J dropped 8 bases, with 8 bases sitting between them. The CDR3 is made up of 13 amino acids. Here the CDR3 DNA reads TGTGCCAGCAGCTTAGCGCAGTCAGATGAGCAGTTCTTC. It specifies CASSLAQSDEQFF. Based on the CDR3 plus reference TRBV11-1 and TRBJ2-1, the full variable domain is EAEVAQSPRYKITEKSQAVAFWCDPISGHATLYWYRQILGQGPELLVQFQDESVVDDSQLPKDRFSAERLKGVDSTLKIQPAELGDSAMYLCASSLAQSDEQFFGPGTRLTVL.

At least ten counts were recorded for this clone. The CDR3 protein is CASSYLSYEQYF. For the CDR3, the DNA is TGTGCCAGCAGCTACCTCTCCTACGAGCAGTACTTC. The chain recombines TRBV3-1 with TRBJ2-7, with D unclear. CDR1 and CDR2 (germline): LGHDT, YNNKEL (reference sequence). The V end lost 5 bases, the J end lost 0 bases, and 5 bases lay between the germline ends. The CDR3 is 12 amino acids.

Remarks on this clone: At one of its ends the junction is not consistent with the germline gene, which may arise from a read error. The chain carries TRBV11-2 and TRBJ1-3; D uncertain. Germline lookup yields CDR1 SGHAT and CDR2 FQNNGV. This CDR3 contains 12 residues. The CDR3 DNA reads TGTGCCATCAGCTTCTCTGGAAACACCATATATTTT. Its translation: CAISFSGNTIYF.